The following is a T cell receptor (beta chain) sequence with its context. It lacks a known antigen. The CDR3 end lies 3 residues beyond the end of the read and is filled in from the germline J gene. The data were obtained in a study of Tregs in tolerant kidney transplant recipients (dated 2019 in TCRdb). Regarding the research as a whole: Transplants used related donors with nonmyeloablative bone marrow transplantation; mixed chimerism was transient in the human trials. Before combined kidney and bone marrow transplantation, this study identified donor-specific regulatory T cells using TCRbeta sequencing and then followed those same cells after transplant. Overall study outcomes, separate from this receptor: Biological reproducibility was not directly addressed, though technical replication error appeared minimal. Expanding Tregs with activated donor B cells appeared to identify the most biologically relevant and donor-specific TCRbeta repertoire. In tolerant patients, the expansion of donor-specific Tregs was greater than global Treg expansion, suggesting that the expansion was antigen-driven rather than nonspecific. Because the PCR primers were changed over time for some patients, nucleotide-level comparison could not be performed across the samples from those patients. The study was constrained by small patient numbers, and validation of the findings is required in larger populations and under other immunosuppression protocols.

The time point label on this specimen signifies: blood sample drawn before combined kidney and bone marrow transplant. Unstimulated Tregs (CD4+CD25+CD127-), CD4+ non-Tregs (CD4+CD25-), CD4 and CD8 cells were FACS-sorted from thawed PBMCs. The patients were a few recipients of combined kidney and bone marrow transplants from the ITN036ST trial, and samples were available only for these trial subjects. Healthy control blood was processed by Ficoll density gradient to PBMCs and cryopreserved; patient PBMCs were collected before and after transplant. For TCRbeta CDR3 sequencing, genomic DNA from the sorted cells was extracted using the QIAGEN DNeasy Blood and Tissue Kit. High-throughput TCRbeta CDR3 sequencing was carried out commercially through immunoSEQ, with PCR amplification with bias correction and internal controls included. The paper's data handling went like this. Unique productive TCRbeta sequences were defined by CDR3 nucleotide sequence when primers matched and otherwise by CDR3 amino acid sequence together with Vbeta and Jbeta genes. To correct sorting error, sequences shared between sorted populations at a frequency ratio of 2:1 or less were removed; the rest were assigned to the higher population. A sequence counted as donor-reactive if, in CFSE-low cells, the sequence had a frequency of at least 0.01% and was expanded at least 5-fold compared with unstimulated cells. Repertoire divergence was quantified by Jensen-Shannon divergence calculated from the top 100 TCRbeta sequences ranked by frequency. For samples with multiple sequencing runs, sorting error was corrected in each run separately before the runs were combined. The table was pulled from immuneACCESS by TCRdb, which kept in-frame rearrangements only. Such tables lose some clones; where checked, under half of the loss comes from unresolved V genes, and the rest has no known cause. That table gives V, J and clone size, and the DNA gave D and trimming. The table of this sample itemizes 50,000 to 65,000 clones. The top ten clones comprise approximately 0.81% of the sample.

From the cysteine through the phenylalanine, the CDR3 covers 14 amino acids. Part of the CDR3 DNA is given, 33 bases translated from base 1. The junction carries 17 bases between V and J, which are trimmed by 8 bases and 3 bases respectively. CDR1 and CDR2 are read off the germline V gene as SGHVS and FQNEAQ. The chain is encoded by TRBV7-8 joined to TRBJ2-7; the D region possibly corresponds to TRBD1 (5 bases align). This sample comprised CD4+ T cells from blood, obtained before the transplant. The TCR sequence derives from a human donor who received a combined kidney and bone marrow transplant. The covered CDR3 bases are TGTGCCAGCCTCAGGGTTCCCAAGGACTACGAG. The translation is CASLRVPKDYE. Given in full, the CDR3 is CASLRVPKDYEQYF.